The 20 T cell receptor beta chains below come from one sample, sequenced in a study of blood T cell repertoires in COVID-19. Sequencing was performed with immunoSEQ multiplex PCR; in TCRdb, only in-frame clones are kept and a portion is missing. The sample carries roughly 120,000 clones, 80% to 90% recorded once. Sequencing used peripheral blood. Source of these receptors: an older man with active or convalescent COVID-19.

For the CDR3, the DNA is TGCGCCAGCAGCTTAGCGGGACCCACCTACAATGAGCAGTTCTTC. This gives the protein CASSLAGPTYNEQFF. The rearrangement uses TRBV5-1 and TRBJ2-1, with TRBD2 matching over 7 bases. The V gene end was trimmed by 2 bases and the J gene end by 2 bases; junction bases not matched to a gene: 4. The CDR3 length is 15 residues. CDR1 and CDR2 (germline): SGHRS, YFSETQ.

The rearrangement joins TRBV2 to TRBJ2-1; 7 positions match TRBD2. There are 13 residues in the CDR3. Germline trimming cut 8 bases from V and 9 bases from J; bases unmatched to any gene: 10. The germline gives CDR1 SNHLY, CDR2 FYNNEI. This CDR3 reads CASSTFGGIEQFF. The CDR3, as DNA: TGTGCCAGCTCTACCTTCGGGGGGATTGAGCAGTTCTTC.

The chain employs TRBV27 and TRBJ2-3; TRBD1 matches at 11 bases. There are 17 residues in the CDR3. The V gene's germline CDR1 is MNHEY and CDR2 SMNVEV (reference sequence). With 10 bases clipped from V and 0 bases from J, the junction kept 12 bases outside the gene matches. This chain's CDR3 is CATSRDRGAPSTDTQYF. DNA for the CDR3: TGTGCCACCTCCCGGGACAGGGGGGCCCCTAGCACAGATACGCAGTATTTT.

V gene TRBV28 combines with J gene TRBJ1-2, with 12 bases matching TRBD1. The V gene's germline CDR1 is MDHEN and CDR2 SYDVKM. V was clipped by 6 bases and J by 4 bases; unmatched bases: 9. CDR3 length: 16 amino acids. The CDR3 sequence is CASSIGTGGNVYGYTF. CDR3 DNA: TGTGCCAGCAGCATCGGGACAGGGGGCAACGTCTATGGCTACACCTTC.

The rearrangement joins TRBV4-1 to TRBJ2-3, with D perhaps TRBD2 (6 bases). The germline V gene encodes CDR1 MGHRA and CDR2 YSYEKL. The CDR3 loop spans 16 amino acids. The germline V and J ends were trimmed by 0 bases and 2 bases, with 12 bases remaining between them. DNA for the CDR3: TGCGCCAGCAGCCAAGATCCGGGCGGGGTCACAGATACGCAGTATTTT. Amino acid sequence: CASSQDPGGVTDTQYF.

The chain employs TRBV6-1 and TRBJ1-1; no definite D call. This CDR3 has 14 amino acids. The V and J ends lost 2 bases and 1 base respectively, with 8 bases between them. The germline gives CDR1 MNHNS, CDR2 SASEGT. The CDR3, as DNA: TGTGCCAGCAGTGAAAGGAGGCCGAACACTGAAGCTTTCTTT. It yields the protein CASSERRPNTEAFF.

This chain connects TRBV6-5 to TRBJ2-3; D possibly corresponds to TRBD1 (5 bases). The CDR3 contains 15 residues. Deletions cut 7 bases from V and 7 bases from J, with 21 bases between. The germline CDR1 and CDR2 sequences are MNHEY and SVGAGI. Here the CDR3 DNA reads TGTGCCAGCACCGTAGCCAGGGCCATGCTGAATACGCAGTATTTT. Encoded protein: CASTVARAMLNTQYF.

V usage is TRBV7-2 and J usage is TRBJ2-1; tentative D call: TRBD2 (6 bases). This CDR3 region has 15 residues. Trimming shortened V by 6 bases and J by 0 bases, and 12 bases separated the two germline ends. CDR1 SGHTA and CDR2 FQGNSA come from the germline V gene. CDR3 coding DNA: TGTGCCAGCAGTTTGGCGGGAAGCTCCTACAATGAGCAGTTCTTC. It encodes CASSLAGSSYNEQFF. Combining the CDR3 with reference TRBV7-2 and TRBJ2-1 gives the whole variable domain GAGVSQSPSNKVTEKGKDVELRCDPISGHTALYWYRQSLGQGLEFLIYFQGNSAPDKSGLPSDRFSAERTGGSVSTLTIQRTQQEDSAVYLCASSLAGSSYNEQFFGPGTRLTVL.

The V and J genes are TRBV4-2 and TRBJ2-3; D unresolved. Germline V CDR1 and CDR2: LGHNA, YNFKEQ. V shed 1 base and J shed 8 bases, with 16 bases lying between them. The CDR3 has 15 residues. The CDR3 DNA is TGTGCCAGCAGCCAAGTTGACTCCAACCCCACTACGCAGTATTTT. This sequence encodes CASSQVDSNPTTQYF.

The CDR3 bases are TGTGCCAGCAGGCACAAACTAGCGGGAGTCGAATGGCAGTACTTC. It encodes CASRHKLAGVEWQYF. The V and J genes are TRBV2 and TRBJ2-7; TRBD2 matches at 11 bases. From germline, CDR1 is SNHLY and CDR2 FYNNEI. The V gene end was trimmed by 6 bases and the J gene end by 9 bases; junction bases not matched to a gene: 13. The CDR3 extends over 15 amino acids.

The DNA of the CDR3 is TGTGCCAGCAGTGAAGGCCCTAGCGGGAAGAAGGGGGAGCTGTTTTTT. It is translated as CASSEGPSGKKGELFF. This chain connects TRBV6-1 to TRBJ2-2, with TRBD2 matching over 9 bases. The CDR3 covers 16 residues. Per germline, CDR1 MNHNS and CDR2 SASEGT. Germline trimming cut 1 base from V and 8 bases from J; bases unmatched to any gene: 8.

The chain uses TRBV5-1 and TRBJ2-1; 15 bases agree with TRBD2. The V segment lost 4 bases and the J segment 7 bases; nucleotides outside the gene matches: 3. Germline V CDR1 and CDR2: SGHRS, YFSETQ. There are 15 residues in the CDR3. As DNA, the CDR3 is TGCGCCAGCAGCGGGGGGACTAGCGGGAGGAATGAGCAGTTCTTC. The encoded protein is CASSGGTSGRNEQFF. The full variable domain, completed using reference TRBV5-1 and TRBJ2-1, is KAGVTQTPRYLIKTRGQQVTLSCSPISGHRSVSWYQQTPGQGLQFLFEYFSETQRNKGNFPGRFSGRQFSNSRSEMNVSTLELGDSALYLCASSGGTSGRNEQFFGPGTRLTVL.

V gene TRBV29-1 combines with J gene TRBJ1-2; possibly TRBD1 for D (5 bases). This CDR3 is 12 amino acids long. V gave up 5 bases and J gave up 5 bases, with 12 bases separating them. From germline, CDR1 is SQVTM and CDR2 ANQGSEA. The CDR3 DNA follows: TGCAGCGTTCCGAACAGGTATTATGGCTACACCTTC. Translated: CSVPNRYYGYTF.

The chain has TRBV18 and TRBJ2-6; possibly TRBD1 for D (6 bases). The CDR3 has 15 residues. Germline CDR1 KGHSH, CDR2 LQKENI. Trimming stripped 10 bases from V and 0 bases from J, with 13 bases between. The CDR3 protein is CATPRTVSGANVLTF. CDR3 in DNA: TGTGCCACCCCTCGGACAGTCTCTGGGGCCAACGTCCTGACTTTC. Full variable domain (missing parts from reference TRBV18 and TRBJ2-6): NAGVMQNPRHLVRRRGQEARLRCSPMKGHSHVYWYRQLPEEGLKFMVYLQKENIIDESGMPKERFSAEFPKEGPSILRIQQVVRGDSAAYFCATPRTVSGANVLTFGAGSRLTVL.

The chain combines TRBV6-5 with TRBJ1-1; D gene unclear. The CDR3 is made up of 15 amino acids. The V end lost 0 bases, the J end lost 2 bases, and 10 bases lay between the germline ends. The V gene's germline CDR1 is MNHEY and CDR2 SVGAGI. Here the CDR3 reads CASSYSGGSNTEAFF. The DNA of the CDR3 is TGTGCCAGCAGTTACTCGGGAGGCAGCAACACTGAAGCTTTCTTT.

The chain uses TRBV19 and TRBJ2-1; 11 nucleotides agree with TRBD2. CDR1 LNHDA and CDR2 SQIVND come from the germline V gene (reference sequence). CDR3 length: 17 residues. V was pared by 3 bases and J by 5 bases, with 9 bases of the junction left unmatched. The DNA of the CDR3 is TGTGCCAGTAGTATTTATGGGGGGGGACTAGCGGACAATGAGCAGTTCTTC. It codes for CASSIYGGGLADNEQFF.

The rearrangement uses TRBV2 and TRBJ1-1; no reliable D call. Germline CDR1 reads SNHLY; CDR2 reads FYNNEI. This CDR3 has 11 amino acids. V lost 7 bases to trimming and J lost 4 bases, with 7 bases between them. The CDR3 spells CASTGFTEAFF. CDR3 in DNA: TGTGCCAGCACGGGTTTCACTGAAGCTTTCTTT.

This sequence joins TRBV28 and TRBJ2-3; D possibly corresponds to TRBD2 (6 bases). CDR3 length: 14 amino acids. Deletions cut 4 bases from V and 4 bases from J, with 12 bases between. Looked up from germline, CDR1 is MDHEN and CDR2 is SYDVKM. The CDR3 spells CASSYHGTPDTQYF. The CDR3, as DNA: TGTGCCAGCAGTTACCACGGGACTCCAGATACGCAGTATTTT.

The chain employs TRBV9 and TRBJ1-1; the D gene is possibly TRBD1 (5 bases). CDR1 SGDLS and CDR2 YYNGEE come from the germline V gene. This CDR3 has 14 residues. Trimming removed 0 bases from V and 10 bases from J, with 16 bases in between. The DNA of the CDR3 is TGTGCCAGCAGCGTAGATGGTGGCAGAAGGGGAGCTTTCTTT. Amino acid sequence: CASSVDGGRRGAFF.

The chain couples TRBV19 to TRBJ2-6; TRBD1 matches at 9 bases. Germline CDR1 reads LNHDA; CDR2 reads SQIVND (reference sequence). The junction had 12 bases not matched to a gene; V was cut back by 4 bases and J by 2 bases. The CDR3 is 19 residues long. CDR3 loop: CASSTLRDRERAGANVLTF. DNA for the CDR3: TGTGCCAGTAGTACGCTCCGGGACAGGGAGAGAGCTGGGGCCAACGTCCTGACTTTC.